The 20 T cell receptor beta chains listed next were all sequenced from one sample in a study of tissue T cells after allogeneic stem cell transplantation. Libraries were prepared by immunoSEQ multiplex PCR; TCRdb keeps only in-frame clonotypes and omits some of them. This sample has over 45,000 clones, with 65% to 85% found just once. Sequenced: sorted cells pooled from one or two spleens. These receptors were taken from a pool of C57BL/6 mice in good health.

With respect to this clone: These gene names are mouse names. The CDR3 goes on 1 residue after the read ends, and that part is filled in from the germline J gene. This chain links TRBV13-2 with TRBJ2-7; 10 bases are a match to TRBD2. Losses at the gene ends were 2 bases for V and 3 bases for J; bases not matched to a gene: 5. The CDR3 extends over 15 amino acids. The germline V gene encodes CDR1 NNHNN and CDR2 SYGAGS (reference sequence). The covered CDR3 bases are TGTGCCAGCGGTGACCCGGGACTGGGGATCTATGAACAGTAC. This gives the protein CASGDPGLGIYEQY. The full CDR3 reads CASGDPGLGIYEQYF.

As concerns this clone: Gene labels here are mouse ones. CDR3 DNA, as far as it was read: TGTGCCAGCAGCTGGGACAGGACTGGAAATACGCTCTAT. This encodes CASSWDRTGNTLY. The complete CDR3 reads CASSWDRTGNTLYF. The rearrangement uses TRBV3 and TRBJ1-3; 8 bases line up with TRBD1. The read ends 1 residue before the CDR3 terminus; that terminus is restored from the germline J gene. CDR1 is SNHLY, CDR2 FYNGKV, per germline (reference sequence). The CDR3 totals 14 residues. V lost 4 bases to trimming and J lost 2 bases; unmatched junction nucleotides: 1. Variable domain in full (rest from reference TRBV3 and TRBJ1-3): GPKVLQIPSHQIIDMGQMVTLNCDPVSNHLYFYWYKQILGQQMEFLVNFYNGKVMEKSKLFKDQFSVERPDGSYFTLKIQPTALEDSAVYFCASSWDRTGNTLYFGEGSRLIVV.

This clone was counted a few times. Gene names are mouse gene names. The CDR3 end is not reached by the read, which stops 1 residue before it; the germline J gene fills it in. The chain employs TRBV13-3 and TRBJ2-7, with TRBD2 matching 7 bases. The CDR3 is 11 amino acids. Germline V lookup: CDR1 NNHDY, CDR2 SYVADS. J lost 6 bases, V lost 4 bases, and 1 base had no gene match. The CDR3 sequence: CASSTGVEQYF. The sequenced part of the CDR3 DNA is TGTGCCAGCAGTACTGGGGTTGAACAGTAC.

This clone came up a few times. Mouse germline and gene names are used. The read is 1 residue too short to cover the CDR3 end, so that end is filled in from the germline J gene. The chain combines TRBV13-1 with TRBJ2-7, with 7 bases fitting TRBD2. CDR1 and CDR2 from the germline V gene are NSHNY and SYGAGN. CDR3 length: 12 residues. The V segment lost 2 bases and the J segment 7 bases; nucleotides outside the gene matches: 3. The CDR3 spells CASSEGGEEQYF. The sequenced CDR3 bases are TGTGCCAGCAGTGAGGGGGGGGAGGAACAGTAC.

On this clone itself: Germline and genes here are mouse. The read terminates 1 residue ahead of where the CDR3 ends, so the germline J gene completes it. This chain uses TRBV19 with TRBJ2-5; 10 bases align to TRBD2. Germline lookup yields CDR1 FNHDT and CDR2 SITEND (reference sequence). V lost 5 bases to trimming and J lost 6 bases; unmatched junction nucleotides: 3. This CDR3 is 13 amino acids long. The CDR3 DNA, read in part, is TGTGCCAGCAGAAGGGACTGGGGTGACACCCAGTAC. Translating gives CASRRDWGDTQY. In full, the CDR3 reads CASRRDWGDTQYF.

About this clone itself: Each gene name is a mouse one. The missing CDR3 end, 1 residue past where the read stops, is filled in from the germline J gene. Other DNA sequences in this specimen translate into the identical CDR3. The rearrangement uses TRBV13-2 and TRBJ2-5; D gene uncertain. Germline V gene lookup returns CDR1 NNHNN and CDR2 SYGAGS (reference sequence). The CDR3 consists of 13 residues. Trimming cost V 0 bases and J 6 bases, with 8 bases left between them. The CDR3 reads CASGDGDLDTQYF. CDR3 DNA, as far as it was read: TGTGCCAGCGGTGATGGAGACTTGGACACCCAGTAC.

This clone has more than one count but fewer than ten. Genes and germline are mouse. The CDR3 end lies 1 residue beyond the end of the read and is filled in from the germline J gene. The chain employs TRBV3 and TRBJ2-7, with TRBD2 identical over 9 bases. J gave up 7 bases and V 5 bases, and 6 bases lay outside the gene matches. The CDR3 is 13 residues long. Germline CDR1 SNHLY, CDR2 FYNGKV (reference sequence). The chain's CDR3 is CASSPGGGGEQYF. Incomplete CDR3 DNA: TGTGCCAGCAGCCCTGGGGGGGGAGGGGAACAGTAC. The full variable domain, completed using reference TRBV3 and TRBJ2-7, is GPKVLQIPSHQIIDMGQMVTLNCDPVSNHLYFYWYKQILGQQMEFLVNFYNGKVMEKSKLFKDQFSVERPDGSYFTLKIQPTALEDSAVYFCASSPGGGGEQYFGPGTRLTVL.

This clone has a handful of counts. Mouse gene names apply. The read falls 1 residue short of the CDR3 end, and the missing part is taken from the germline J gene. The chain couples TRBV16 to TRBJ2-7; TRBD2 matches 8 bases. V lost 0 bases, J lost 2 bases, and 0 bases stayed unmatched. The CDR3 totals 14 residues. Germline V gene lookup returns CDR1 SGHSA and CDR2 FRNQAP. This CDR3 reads CASSLETGAYEQYF. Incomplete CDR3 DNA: TGTGCAAGCAGCTTAGAGACTGGGGCCTATGAACAGTAC.

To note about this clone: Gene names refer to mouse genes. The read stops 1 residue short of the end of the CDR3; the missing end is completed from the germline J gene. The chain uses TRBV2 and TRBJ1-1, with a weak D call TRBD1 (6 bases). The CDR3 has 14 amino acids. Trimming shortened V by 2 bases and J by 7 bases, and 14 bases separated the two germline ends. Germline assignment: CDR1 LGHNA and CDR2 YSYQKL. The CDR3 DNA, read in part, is TGTGCCAGCAGCCAAAAAGGGGGGGGAGGAGAAGTCTTC. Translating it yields CASSQKGGGGEVF. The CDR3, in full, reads CASSQKGGGGEVFF.

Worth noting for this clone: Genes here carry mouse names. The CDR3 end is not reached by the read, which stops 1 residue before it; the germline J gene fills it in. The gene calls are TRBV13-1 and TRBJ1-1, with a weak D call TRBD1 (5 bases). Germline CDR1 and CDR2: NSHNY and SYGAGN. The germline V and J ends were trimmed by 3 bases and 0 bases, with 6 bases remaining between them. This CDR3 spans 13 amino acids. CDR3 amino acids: CASSAGANTEVFF. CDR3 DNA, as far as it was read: TGTGCCAGCAGTGCGGGGGCAAACACAGAAGTCTTC.

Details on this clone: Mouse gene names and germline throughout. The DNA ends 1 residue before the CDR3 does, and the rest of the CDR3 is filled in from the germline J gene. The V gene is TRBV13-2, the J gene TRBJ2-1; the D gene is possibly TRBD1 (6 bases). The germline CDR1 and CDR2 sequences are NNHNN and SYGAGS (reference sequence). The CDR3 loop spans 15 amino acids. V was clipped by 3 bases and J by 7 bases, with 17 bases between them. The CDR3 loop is CASGAQPQGWAEQFF. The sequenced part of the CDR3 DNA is TGTGCCAGCGGTGCACAACCCCAGGGGTGGGCTGAGCAGTTC.

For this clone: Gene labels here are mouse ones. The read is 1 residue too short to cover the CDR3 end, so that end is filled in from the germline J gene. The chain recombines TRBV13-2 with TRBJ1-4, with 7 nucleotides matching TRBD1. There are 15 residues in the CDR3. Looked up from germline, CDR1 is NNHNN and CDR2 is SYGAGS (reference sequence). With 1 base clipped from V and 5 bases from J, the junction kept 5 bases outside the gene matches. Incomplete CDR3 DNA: TGTGCCAGCGGTGATCCCCGACAGGGAAACGAAAGATTATTT. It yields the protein CASGDPRQGNERLF. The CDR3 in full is CASGDPRQGNERLFF.

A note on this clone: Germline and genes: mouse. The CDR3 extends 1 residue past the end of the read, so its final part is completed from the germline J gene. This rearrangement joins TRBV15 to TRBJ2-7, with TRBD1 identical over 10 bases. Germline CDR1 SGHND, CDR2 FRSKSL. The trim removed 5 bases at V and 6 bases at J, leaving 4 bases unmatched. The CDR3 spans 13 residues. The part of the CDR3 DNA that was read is TGTGCCAGCAGTCCGGGACAGGGGAGTGAACAGTAC. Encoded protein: CASSPGQGSEQY. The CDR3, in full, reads CASSPGQGSEQYF. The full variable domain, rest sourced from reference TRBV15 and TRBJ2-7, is DAGVTQTPRHEVAEKGQTIILKCEPVSGHNDLFWYRQTKIQGLELLSYFRSKSLMEDGGAFKDRFKAEMLNSSFSTLKIQPTEPKDSAVYLCASSPGQGSEQYFGPGTRLTVL.

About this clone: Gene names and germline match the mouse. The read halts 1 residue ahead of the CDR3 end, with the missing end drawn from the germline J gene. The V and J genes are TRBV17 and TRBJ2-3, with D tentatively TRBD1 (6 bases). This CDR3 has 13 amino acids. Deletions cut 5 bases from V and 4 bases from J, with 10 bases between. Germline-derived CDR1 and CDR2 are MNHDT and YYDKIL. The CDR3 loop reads CASSRRDTETLYF. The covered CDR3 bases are TGTGCTAGCAGTCGCCGGGACACAGAAACGCTGTAT.

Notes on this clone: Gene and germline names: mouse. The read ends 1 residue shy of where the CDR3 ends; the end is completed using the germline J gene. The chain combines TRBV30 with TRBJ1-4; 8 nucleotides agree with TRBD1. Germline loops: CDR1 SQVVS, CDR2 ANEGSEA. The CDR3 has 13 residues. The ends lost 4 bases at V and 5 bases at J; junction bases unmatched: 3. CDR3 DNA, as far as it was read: TGTAGTTCTAAGGGACAGGTGAACGAAAGATTATTT. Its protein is CSSKGQVNERLF. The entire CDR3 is CSSKGQVNERLFF.

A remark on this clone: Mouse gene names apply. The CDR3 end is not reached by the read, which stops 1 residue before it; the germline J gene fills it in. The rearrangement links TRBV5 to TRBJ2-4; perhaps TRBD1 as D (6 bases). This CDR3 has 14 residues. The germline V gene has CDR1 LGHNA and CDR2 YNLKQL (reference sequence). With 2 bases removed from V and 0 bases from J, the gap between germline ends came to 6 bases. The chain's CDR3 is CASSQTGSQNTLYF. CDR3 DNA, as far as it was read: TGTGCCAGCAGCCAAACAGGGAGTCAAAACACCTTGTAC.

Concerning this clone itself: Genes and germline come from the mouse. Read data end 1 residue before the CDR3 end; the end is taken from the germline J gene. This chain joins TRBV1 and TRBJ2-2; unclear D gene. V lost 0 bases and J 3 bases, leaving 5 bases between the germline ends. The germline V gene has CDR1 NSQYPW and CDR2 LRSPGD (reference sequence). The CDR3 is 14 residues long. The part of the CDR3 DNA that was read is TGCACCTGCAGTGCAGATAGGGACACCGGGCAGCTCTAC. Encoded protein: CTCSADRDTGQLY. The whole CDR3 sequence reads CTCSADRDTGQLYF.

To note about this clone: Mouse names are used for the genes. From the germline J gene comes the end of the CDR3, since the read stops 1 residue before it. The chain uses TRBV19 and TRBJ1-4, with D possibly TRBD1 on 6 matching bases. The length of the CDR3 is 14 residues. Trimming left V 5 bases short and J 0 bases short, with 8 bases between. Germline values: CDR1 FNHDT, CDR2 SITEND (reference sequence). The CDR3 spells CASSYRVSNERLFF. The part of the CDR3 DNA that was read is TGTGCCAGCAGCTACAGGGTTTCCAACGAAAGATTATTT.

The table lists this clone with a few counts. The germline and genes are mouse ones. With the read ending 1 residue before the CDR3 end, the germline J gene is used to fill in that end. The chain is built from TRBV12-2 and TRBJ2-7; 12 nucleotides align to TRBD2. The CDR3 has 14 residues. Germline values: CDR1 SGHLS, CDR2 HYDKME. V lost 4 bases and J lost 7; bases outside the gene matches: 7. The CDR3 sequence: CASSLRDWGEEQYF. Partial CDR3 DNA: TGTGCCAGCTCCCTCCGGGACTGGGGGGAAGAACAGTAC.

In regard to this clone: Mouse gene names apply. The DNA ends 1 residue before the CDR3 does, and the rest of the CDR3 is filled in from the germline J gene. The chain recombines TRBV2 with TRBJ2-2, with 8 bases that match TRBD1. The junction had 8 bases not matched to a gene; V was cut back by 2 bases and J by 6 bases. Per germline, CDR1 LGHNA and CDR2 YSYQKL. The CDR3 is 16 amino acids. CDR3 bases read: TGTGCCAGCAGCCAAATTCCGACAGGGGTCCCCGGGCAGCTCTAC. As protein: CASSQIPTGVPGQLY. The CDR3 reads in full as CASSQIPTGVPGQLYF.